The entry below describes one T cell receptor (beta chain). The germline V gene encodes CDR1 MNHEY and CDR2 SVGAGI. The CDR3 sequence is 14 residues long. V lost 6 bases, J lost 5 bases, and 7 bases stayed unmatched. Clones were read by immunoSEQ multiplex PCR, and TCRdb kept only the in-frame ones, dropping some. The repertoire holds 450,000 to 550,000 clones, with approximately 90% as singletons. The sample's treatment: 19 received Ad26.COV2.S at low or high dose, single or two shots; about five received placebo; per-sample allocation not given. Sampling was done on day 63 after the first vaccine or placebo injection. This sample is part of a study of Ad26.COV2.S vaccination and SARS-CoV-2 variants.

The chain carries TRBV6-5 and TRBJ1-1; 9 nucleotides align to TRBD1. The clonotype was recovered from a person between 18 and 60 years old who received the Ad26.COV2.S COVID-19 vaccine or a placebo. This specimen was peripheral blood, taken in a trial of Ad26.COV2.S vaccine versus placebo. This CDR3 reads CASRLRDRETEAFF. The CDR3, as DNA: TGTGCCAGCAGACTACGGGACAGGGAGACTGAAGCTTTCTTT.